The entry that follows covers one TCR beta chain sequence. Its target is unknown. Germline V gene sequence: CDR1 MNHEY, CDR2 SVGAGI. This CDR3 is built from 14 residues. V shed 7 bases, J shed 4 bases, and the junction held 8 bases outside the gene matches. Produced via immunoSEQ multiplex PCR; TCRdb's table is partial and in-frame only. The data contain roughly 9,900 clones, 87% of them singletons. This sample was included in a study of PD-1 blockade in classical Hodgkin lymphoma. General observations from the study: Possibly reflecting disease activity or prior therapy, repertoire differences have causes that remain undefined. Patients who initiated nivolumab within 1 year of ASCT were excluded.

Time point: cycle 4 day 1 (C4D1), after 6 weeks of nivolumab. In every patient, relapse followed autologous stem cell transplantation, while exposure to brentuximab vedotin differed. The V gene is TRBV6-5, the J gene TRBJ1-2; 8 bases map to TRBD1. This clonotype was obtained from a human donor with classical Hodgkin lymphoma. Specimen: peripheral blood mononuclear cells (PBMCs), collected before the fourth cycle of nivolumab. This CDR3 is CASTPGTGIYGYTF. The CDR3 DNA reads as TGTGCCAGCACCCCCGGGACAGGAATCTATGGCTACACCTTC.